The present TCR beta chain was sequenced within a study of OX40 agonist ivuxolimab in advanced cancers. Findings of the study overall: Partial responders receiving 0.1-3.0 mg/kg showed among the lowest clonal expansion.

Remarks on this clone: Its antigen is currently unknown.

Profiled with immunoSEQ multiplex PCR; TCRdb holds only in-frame clones, not every one. In the table there are 35,000 to 50,000 clones, roughly nine tenths of which are singletons. The sequence came from an adult with an advanced solid tumor such as melanoma, head and neck, liver or kidney cancer. The specimen comprised CD4+ or CD8+ T cells sorted from blood, sampled in a trial of the OX40 agonist ivuxolimab.

For the CDR3, the DNA is TGCGCCAGCAGCTCTCTTTTAAACACCGGGGAGCTGTTTTTT. Its protein is CASSSLLNTGELFF. The rearrangement uses TRBV5-1 and TRBJ2-2; D is undetermined. CDR1 and CDR2 from the germline V gene are SGHRS and YFSETQ. This CDR3 is built from 14 residues. Trimming removed 3 bases from V and 2 bases from J, with 8 bases in between.